The 22 T cell receptor beta chains given below trace back to one sample, sequenced in a study of T-cell memory formation after mild COVID-19. Using its own MiXCR run on the 5' RACE reads, TCRdb lists one record per CDR3 protein. The table shows about 470,000 distinct CDR3 sequences, with roughly 25% occurring only once. The sample comprised PBMCs or a T cell subset sorted from them (not recorded which). All receptors derive from an adult woman who had mild COVID-19 (a few samples of this study predate the infection). Cell type and time point are not known.

The rearrangement joins TRBV7-9 to TRBJ1-1; a weak D match, TRBD1 (6 bases). The length of the CDR3 is 14 residues. The V and J ends lost 5 bases and 1 base respectively, with 11 bases between them. Germline V gene data show CDR1 as SEHNR and CDR2 as FQNEAQ (reference sequence). Here the CDR3 reads CASSLTGWNTEAFF. CDR3 nucleotides: TGTGCCAGCAGCCTGACAGGCTGGAACACTGAAGCTTTCTTT.

This chain joins TRBV4-1 and TRBJ1-6; tentatively, D is TRBD1 (6 bases). With 4 bases removed from V and 0 bases from J, the gap between germline ends came to 13 bases. Germline V gene lookup returns CDR1 MGHRA and CDR2 YSYEKL. The CDR3 spans 17 residues. DNA of the CDR3: TGCGCCAGCAGCCCGCGGACAGCTAGCTCCTATAATTCACCCCTCCACTTT. This translates into CASSPRTASSYNSPLHF.

This sequence joins TRBV6-5 and TRBJ2-1, with TRBD1 matching over 9 bases. Germline CDR1 is MNHEY and CDR2 is SVGAGI. The CDR3 loop spans 16 amino acids. V shed 6 bases and J 1 base; nucleotides not matched to a gene: 7. The CDR3 sequence: CASRKYRGPSYNEQFF. The CDR3 DNA follows: TGTGCCAGCAGGAAATACAGGGGGCCATCCTACAATGAGCAGTTCTTC.

This clonotype was detected many times. The V call is TRBV19, the J call TRBJ2-2, with D hard to call. The CDR3 contains 14 residues. V was shortened by 7 bases and J by 1 base, with 10 bases between the two germline ends. Germline V gene sequence: CDR1 LNHDA, CDR2 SQIVND (reference sequence). The CDR3 DNA reads as TGTGCCAGTAATTCACTGGGGAACACCGGGGAGCTGTTTTTT. Amino acids: CASNSLGNTGELFF.

This clonotype showed up many times. The rearrangement links TRBV5-4 to TRBJ2-3, with TRBD2 identical over 12 bases. The V gene's germline CDR1 is SGHNT and CDR2 YYREEE (reference sequence). CDR3 length equals 14 residues. The V gene end was trimmed by 5 bases and the J gene end by 3 bases; junction bases not matched to a gene: 1. The CDR3 sequence: CASRTSGSTDTQYF. DNA for the CDR3: TGTGCCAGCAGGACTAGCGGGAGTACAGATACGCAGTATTTT. Together with reference TRBV5-4 and TRBJ2-3, the CDR3 gives the full variable domain: ETGVTQSPTHLIKTRGQQVTLRCSSQSGHNTVSWYQQALGQGPQFIFQYYREEENGRGNFPPRFSGLQFPNYSSELNVNALELDDSALYLCASRTSGSTDTQYFGPGTRLTVL.

This chain links TRBV19 with TRBJ2-3; perhaps TRBD2 as D (6 bases). Germline values: CDR1 LNHDA, CDR2 SQIVND (reference sequence). The V gene lost 6 bases and the J gene lost 3 bases, with 13 bases spanning the gap. The CDR3 has 14 amino acids. The CDR3 DNA sequence: TGTGCCAGTAGGGTTCGGGGAGGTACAGATACGCAGTATTTT. It codes for CASRVRGGTDTQYF.

The chain carries TRBV6-2 or TRBV6-3 and TRBJ1-5; tentative D call: TRBD1 (5 bases). The CDR3 is 13 amino acids. Germline V gene data show CDR1 as MNHEY and CDR2 as SVGEGT. Between the trimmed V and J ends, which lost 8 bases and 9 bases, there was a span of 17 bases. The CDR3 coding sequence is TGTGCCAGCGGCGTGGGGACTTCCGGGCCCCAGCATTTT. Translated, it gives CASGVGTSGPQHF.

The chain links TRBV30 to TRBJ2-7; 13 nucleotides align to TRBD2. V was clipped by 3 bases and J by 5 bases; unmatched bases: 4. Per germline, CDR1 GTSNPN and CDR2 SVGIG (reference sequence). The CDR3 runs 14 residues. CDR3 bases: TGTGCCTGGAGGACTAGCGGGGGGTACCACGAGCAGTACTTC. Protein sequence: CAWRTSGGYHEQYF.

The chain is built from TRBV9 and TRBJ1-3, with D possibly being TRBD1 (6 bases). The length of the CDR3 is 14 residues. CDR1 SGDLS and CDR2 YYNGEE come from the germline V gene. Trimming cost V 4 bases and J 4 bases, with 12 bases left between them. CDR3 sequence (DNA): TGTGCCAGCAGCATTGGGGGGCTAGGAAACACCATATATTTT. It translates to CASSIGGLGNTIYF.

There are a few counts of this clonotype. The rearrangement links TRBV7-9 to TRBJ2-3; either TRBD1 or TRBD2 may supply D (5 bases each). V lost 3 bases, J lost 6 bases, and 13 bases lay in between. Per the germline V gene, CDR1 is SEHNR and CDR2 is FQNEAQ (reference sequence). The CDR3 runs to 14 residues. CDR3 sequence: CASSFEGLRDTQYF. CDR3 nucleotides: TGTGCCAGCAGCTTCGAGGGGTTGCGGGATACGCAGTATTTT.

Many counts were recorded for this clonotype. The V call is TRBV24-1, the J call TRBJ2-5, with D perhaps TRBD1 (7 bases). CDR1 and CDR2 (germline): KGHDR, SFDVKD. CDR3 size: 16 residues. The V end was cut by 5 bases, the J end by 5 bases, with 20 bases between. The CDR3 nucleotides are TGTGCCACCAGTGCCATGGGGTCAGGGGGGATCGAGACCCAGTACTTC. Translated, it gives CATSAMGSGGIETQYF.

This clonotype turned up a few times. V and J are TRBV7-8 and TRBJ2-5; D perhaps matches TRBD2 (6 bases). Per germline, CDR1 SGHVS and CDR2 FQNEAQ. V was clipped by 2 bases and J by 5 bases, with 18 bases between them. This CDR3 spans 16 amino acids. The CDR3 loop reads CASSLRRVPLGETQYF. The CDR3 DNA follows: TGTGCCAGCAGCTTACGGAGGGTTCCTTTGGGGGAGACCCAGTACTTC.

V is TRBV5-6 and J is TRBJ2-7; no reliable D call. With 4 bases removed from V and 3 bases from J, the gap between germline ends came to 8 bases. Germline CDR1 is SGHDT and CDR2 is YYEEEE. The CDR3 loop spans 12 amino acids. Here the CDR3 reads CASSAYSYEQYF. The CDR3 nucleotides read TGTGCCAGCAGCGCGTACAGCTACGAGCAGTACTTC.

The V and J genes are TRBV29-1 and TRBJ2-1; 16 bases fit TRBD2. The CDR3 extends over 16 amino acids. Germline loops: CDR1 SQVTM, CDR2 ANQGSEA. V was pared by 6 bases and J by 2 bases, with 4 bases of the junction left unmatched. The CDR3 spells CSVHGTSGRAYNEQFF. In DNA form, the CDR3 reads TGCAGCGTACACGGGACTAGCGGGAGGGCCTACAATGAGCAGTTCTTC.

This clonotype turned up a few times. V is TRBV20-1 and J is TRBJ2-7; 7 nucleotides agree with TRBD1. Germline V gene lookup returns CDR1 DFQATT and CDR2 SNEGSKA (reference sequence). The CDR3 runs 14 residues. V trimming: 0 bases; J trimming: 2 bases; junction bases outside the gene matches: 4. CDR3 in DNA: TGCAGTGCTAGAGATAACGGACAGGCCTACGAGCAGTACTTC. As protein: CSARDNGQAYEQYF.

This clonotype was seen a handful of times. The gene calls are TRBV7-2 and TRBJ2-1; D unclear. The germline gives CDR1 SGHTA, CDR2 FQGNSA. The CDR3 contains 11 residues. V was clipped by 5 bases and J by 6 bases, with 5 bases between them. In DNA form, the CDR3 reads TGTGCCAGCAGCCCTATCAATGAGCAGTTCTTC. Translated: CASSPINEQFF.

The rearrangement uses TRBV3-1 and TRBJ2-1, with D perhaps TRBD2 (5 bases). Germline lookup yields CDR1 LGHDT and CDR2 YNNKEL (reference sequence). The CDR3 consists of 16 residues. The V end lost 0 bases, the J end lost 4 bases, and 13 bases lay between the germline ends. DNA of the CDR3: TGTGCCAGCAGCCAAGATAGAAGCGGAATTTACAATGAGCAGTTCTTC. Protein product: CASSQDRSGIYNEQFF.

The rearrangement uses TRBV12-3 or TRBV12-4 and TRBJ2-3; possible D gene TRBD2, 6 bases. The CDR3 runs 14 residues. V lost 2 bases and J lost 2, with 8 bases in between. CDR3 in amino acids: CASSLRETTDTQYF. CDR3 coding DNA: TGTGCCAGCAGTTTACGGGAGACCACAGATACGCAGTATTTT.

This clonotype has a handful of counts. V and J are TRBV7-2 and TRBJ2-5, with D possibly matching TRBD2 (5 bases). Germline values: CDR1 SGHTA, CDR2 FQGNSA. This CDR3 has 15 amino acids. Trimming stripped 1 base from V and 5 bases from J, with 14 bases between. The CDR3 DNA reads as TGTGCCAGCAGCTTAGTCAAGAGGGCCGATGAGACCCAGTACTTC. The encoded protein is CASSLVKRADETQYF.

This clonotype was recorded at least ten times. The chain is built from TRBV20-1 and TRBJ2-7, with D possibly TRBD2 on 7 matching bases. The V end lost 0 bases, the J end lost 2 bases, and 14 bases lay between the germline ends. The CDR3 is 15 amino acids. From germline, CDR1 is DFQATT and CDR2 SNEGSKA (reference sequence). CDR3 sequence (DNA): TGCAGTGCTAGAGACGGCGCGGGGGCCCCCTACGAGCAGTACTTC. Translating it yields CSARDGAGAPYEQYF.

This clonotype occurred a few times. The chain joins TRBV2 to TRBJ2-5; 7 positions agree with TRBD2. CDR3 length equals 17 residues. V lost 6 bases to trimming and J lost 1 base; unmatched junction nucleotides: 14. CDR1 and CDR2 (germline): SNHLY, FYNNEI. The CDR3 nucleotides are TGTGCCAGCAGCGGTGCGGGGGTTATTAGATCCCAAGAGACCCAGTACTTC. As protein: CASSGAGVIRSQETQYF.

The CDR3 here is CASSYLGWTEAFF. DNA of the CDR3: TGTGCCAGCAGTTACTTGGGGTGGACTGAAGCTTTCTTT. The chain carries TRBV6-6 and TRBJ1-1; D remains unclear. V lost 1 base to trimming and J lost 5 bases, with 8 bases between them. This CDR3 spans 13 amino acids. Germline V lookup: CDR1 MNHNY, CDR2 SVGAGI (reference sequence).